The TCR beta chain under discussion was sequenced for a study of beta chain features in type 1 diabetes. Overall study findings and caveats: Patients with type 1 diabetes showed fewer VDJ junction insertions and more deletions. Type 1 diabetes patients had moderately but significantly shorter TCRB CDR3s in all four CD4+ subsets.

Sorting based on CD45RO/CCR7/CD25/CD127/CD95/CD27 separated CD4+ naive, central memory, regulatory and stem cell-like memory cells. The V gene lost 2 bases and the J gene lost 4 bases, with 9 bases spanning the gap. CDR3 length: 13 residues. Germline V gene lookup returns CDR1 SGHDT and CDR2 YYEEEE. This clone appeared a few times. Its antigen is not identified. Isolated RNA was reverse transcribed in full, so expressed TCRB transcripts were sequenced. TCRdb's table, derived via immunoSEQ multiplex PCR, lists solely in-frame clones and lacks some. The table shows some 330,000 clones, with 10% to 15% occurring only once.

The V call is TRBV5-6, the J call TRBJ1-1; the D gene is possibly TRBD1 (5 bases). The sample was naive CD4+ T cells from blood. This clonotype was obtained from a young woman with type 1 diabetes. The CDR3 sequence: CASSFPGGTEAFF. The CDR3 region has the DNA TGTGCCAGCAGCTTCCCCGGGGGCACTGAAGCTTTCTTT.